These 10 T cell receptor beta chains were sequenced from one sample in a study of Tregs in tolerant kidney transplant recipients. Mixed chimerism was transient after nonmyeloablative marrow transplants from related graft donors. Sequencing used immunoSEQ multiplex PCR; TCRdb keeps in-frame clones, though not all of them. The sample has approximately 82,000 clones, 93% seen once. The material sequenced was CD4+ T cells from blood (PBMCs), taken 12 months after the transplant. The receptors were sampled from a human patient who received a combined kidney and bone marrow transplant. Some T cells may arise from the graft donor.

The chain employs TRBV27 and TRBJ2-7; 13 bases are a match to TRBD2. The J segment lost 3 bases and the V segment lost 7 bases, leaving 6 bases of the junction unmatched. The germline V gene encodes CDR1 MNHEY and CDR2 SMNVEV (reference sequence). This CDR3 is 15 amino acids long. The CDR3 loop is CASNEGLAGVYEQYF. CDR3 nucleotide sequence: TGTGCCAGCAATGAAGGACTAGCGGGAGTCTACGAGCAGTACTTC.

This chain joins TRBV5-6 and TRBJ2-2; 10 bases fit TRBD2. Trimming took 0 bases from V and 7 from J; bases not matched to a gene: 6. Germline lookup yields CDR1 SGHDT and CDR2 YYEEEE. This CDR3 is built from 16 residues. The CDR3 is CASSLAAGGNSGELFF. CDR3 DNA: TGTGCCAGCAGCTTGGCAGCGGGAGGGAATAGCGGGGAGCTGTTTTTT.

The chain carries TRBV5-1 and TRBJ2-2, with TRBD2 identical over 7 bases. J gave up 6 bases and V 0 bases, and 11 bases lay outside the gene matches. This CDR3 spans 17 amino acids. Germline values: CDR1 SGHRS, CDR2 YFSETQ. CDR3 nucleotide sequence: TGCGCCAGCAGCTTGGGCGGGCGCGGGGCGGGGGCCGGGGAGCTGTTTTTT. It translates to CASSLGGRGAGAGELFF. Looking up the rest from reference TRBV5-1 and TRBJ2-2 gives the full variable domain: KAGVTQTPRYLIKTRGQQVTLSCSPISGHRSVSWYQQTPGQGLQFLFEYFSETQRNKGNFPGRFSGRQFSNSRSEMNVSTLELGDSALYLCASSLGGRGAGAGELFFGEGSRLTVL.

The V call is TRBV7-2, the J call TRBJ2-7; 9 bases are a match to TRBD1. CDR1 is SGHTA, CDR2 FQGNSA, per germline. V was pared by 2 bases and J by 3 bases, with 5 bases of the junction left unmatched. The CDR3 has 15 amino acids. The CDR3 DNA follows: TGTGCCAGCAGCTTACGGACAGGGGTAGTCTACGAGCAGTACTTC. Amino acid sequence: CASSLRTGVVYEQYF. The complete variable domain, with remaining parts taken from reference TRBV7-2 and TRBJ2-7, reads GAGVSQSPSNKVTEKGKDVELRCDPISGHTALYWYRQSLGQGLEFLIYFQGNSAPDKSGLPSDRFSAERTGGSVSTLTIQRTQQEDSAVYLCASSLRTGVVYEQYFGPGTRLTVT.

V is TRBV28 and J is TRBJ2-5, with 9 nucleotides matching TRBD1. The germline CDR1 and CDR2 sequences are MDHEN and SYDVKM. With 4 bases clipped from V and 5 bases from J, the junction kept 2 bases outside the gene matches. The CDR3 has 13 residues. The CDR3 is CASSWTGVETQYF. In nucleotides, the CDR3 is TGTGCCAGCAGTTGGACAGGGGTCGAGACCCAGTACTTC. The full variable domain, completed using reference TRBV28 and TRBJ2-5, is DVKVTQSSRYLVKRTGEKVFLECVQDMDHENMFWYRQDPGLGLRLIYFSYDVKMKEKGDIPEGYSVSREKKERFSLILESASTNQTSMYLCASSWTGVETQYFGPGTRLLVL.

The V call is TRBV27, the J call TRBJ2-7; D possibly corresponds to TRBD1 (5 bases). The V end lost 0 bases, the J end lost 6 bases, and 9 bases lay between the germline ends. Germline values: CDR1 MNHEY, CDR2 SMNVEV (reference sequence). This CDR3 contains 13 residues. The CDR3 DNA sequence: TGTGCCAGCAGTTTATCGCGACAGACCGAGCAGTACTTC. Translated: CASSLSRQTEQYF.

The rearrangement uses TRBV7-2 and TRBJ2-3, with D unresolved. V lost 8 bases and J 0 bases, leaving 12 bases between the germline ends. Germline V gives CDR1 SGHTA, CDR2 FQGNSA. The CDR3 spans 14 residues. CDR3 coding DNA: TGTGCCAGCGTCCCGGTCCCTAGCACAGATACGCAGTATTTT. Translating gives CASVPVPSTDTQYF. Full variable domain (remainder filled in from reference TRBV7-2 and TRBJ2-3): GAGVSQSPSNKVTEKGKDVELRCDPISGHTALYWYRQSLGQGLEFLIYFQGNSAPDKSGLPSDRFSAERTGGSVSTLTIQRTQQEDSAVYLCASVPVPSTDTQYFGPGTRLTVL.

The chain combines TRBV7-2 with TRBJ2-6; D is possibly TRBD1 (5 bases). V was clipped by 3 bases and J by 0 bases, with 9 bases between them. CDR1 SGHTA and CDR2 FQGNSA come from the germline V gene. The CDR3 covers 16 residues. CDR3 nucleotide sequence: TGTGCCAGCAGCTTGACAGCTTCCTCTGGGGCCAACGTCCTGACTTTC. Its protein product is CASSLTASSGANVLTF.

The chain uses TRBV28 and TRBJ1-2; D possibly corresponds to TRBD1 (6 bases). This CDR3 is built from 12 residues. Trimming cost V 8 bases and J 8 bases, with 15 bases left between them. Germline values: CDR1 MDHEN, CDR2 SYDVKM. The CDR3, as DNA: TGTGCCAGCCGAGAGGGGGGGTACGGCTACACCTTC. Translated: CASREGGYGYTF.

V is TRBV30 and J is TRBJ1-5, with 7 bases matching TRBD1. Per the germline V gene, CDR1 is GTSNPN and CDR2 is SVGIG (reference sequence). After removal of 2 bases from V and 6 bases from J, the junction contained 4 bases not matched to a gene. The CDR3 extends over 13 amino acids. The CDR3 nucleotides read TGTGCCTGGAGTCAGGGGGGAACTCAGCCCCAGCATTTT. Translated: CAWSQGGTQPQHF.